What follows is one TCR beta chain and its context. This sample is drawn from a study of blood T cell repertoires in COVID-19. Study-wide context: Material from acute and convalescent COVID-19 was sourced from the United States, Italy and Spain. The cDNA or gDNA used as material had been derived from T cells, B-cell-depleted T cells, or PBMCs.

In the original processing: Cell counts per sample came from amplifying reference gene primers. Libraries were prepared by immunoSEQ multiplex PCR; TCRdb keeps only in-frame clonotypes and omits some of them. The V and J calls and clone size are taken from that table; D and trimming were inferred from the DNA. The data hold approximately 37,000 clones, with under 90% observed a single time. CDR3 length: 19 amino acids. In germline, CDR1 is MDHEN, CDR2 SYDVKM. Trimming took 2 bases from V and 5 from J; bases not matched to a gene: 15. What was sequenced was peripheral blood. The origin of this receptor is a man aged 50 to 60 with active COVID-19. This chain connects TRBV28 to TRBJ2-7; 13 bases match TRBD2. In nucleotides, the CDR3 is TGTGCCAGCAGTTTAAACCCTCCCCTAACTAGCGGGAGGGCCCACGAGCAGTACTTC. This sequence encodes CASSLNPPLTSGRAHEQYF. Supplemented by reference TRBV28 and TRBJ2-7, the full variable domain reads DVKVTQSSRYLVKRTGEKVFLECVQDMDHENMFWYRQDPGLGLRLIYFSYDVKMKEKGDIPEGYSVSREKKERFSLILESASTNQTSMYLCASSLNPPLTSGRAHEQYFGPGTRLTVT.